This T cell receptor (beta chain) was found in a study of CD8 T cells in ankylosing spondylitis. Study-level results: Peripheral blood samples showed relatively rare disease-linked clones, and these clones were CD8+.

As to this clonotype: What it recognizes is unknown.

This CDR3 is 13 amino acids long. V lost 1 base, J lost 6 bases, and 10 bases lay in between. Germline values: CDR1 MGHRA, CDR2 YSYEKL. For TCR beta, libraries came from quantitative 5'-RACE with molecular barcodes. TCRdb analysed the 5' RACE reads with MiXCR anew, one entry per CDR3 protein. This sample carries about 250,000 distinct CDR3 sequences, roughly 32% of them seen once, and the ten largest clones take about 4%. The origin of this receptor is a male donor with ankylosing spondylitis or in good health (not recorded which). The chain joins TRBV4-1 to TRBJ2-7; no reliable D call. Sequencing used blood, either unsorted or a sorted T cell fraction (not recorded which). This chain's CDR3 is CASSQGQQREQYF. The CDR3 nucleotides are TGCGCCAGCAGCCAAGGTCAACAACGCGAGCAGTACTTC.